This TCR beta chain is from a study of cytomegalovirus exposure and HLA in healthy donors. As regards this clone: Its antigen is as yet unknown.

The CDR3 runs 14 residues. The V gene's germline CDR1 is LNHDA and CDR2 SQIVND (reference sequence). J lost 5 bases, V lost 3 bases, and 2 bases had no gene match. The PCR employed 60 Vbeta primers together with 13 Jbeta primers. The repertoire was sequenced with immunoSEQ multiplex PCR; TCRdb's copy has only in-frame clones and lacks some. Of approximately 180,000 clones in the sample, about 86% were seen once. At the time of sampling, donors were nominally healthy, though unrecorded immune exposures were likely. Overall study findings and caveats: Most TCR sequences were uncommon, yet certain public TCRs appeared in many donors.

This TCR was sampled from a woman aged 25 to 39 in good health and CMV-seronegative. This chain joins TRBV19 and TRBJ2-3; TRBD2 agrees at 10 bases. The specimen sequenced was PBMCs. For the CDR3, the DNA is TGTGCCAGTAGTATGGGACTAGCGCAAGATACGCAGTATTTT. It translates to CASSMGLAQDTQYF.